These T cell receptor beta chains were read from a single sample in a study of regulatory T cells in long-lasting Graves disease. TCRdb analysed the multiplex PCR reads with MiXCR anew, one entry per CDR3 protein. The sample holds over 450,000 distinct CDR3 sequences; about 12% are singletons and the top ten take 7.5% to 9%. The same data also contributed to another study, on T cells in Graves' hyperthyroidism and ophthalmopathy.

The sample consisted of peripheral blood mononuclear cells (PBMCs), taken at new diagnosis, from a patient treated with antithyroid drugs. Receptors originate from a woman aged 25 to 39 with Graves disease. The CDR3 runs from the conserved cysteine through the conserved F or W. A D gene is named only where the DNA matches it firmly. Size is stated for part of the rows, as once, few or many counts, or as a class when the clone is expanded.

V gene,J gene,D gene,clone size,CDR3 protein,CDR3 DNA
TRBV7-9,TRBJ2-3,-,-,CASSQAGGADTQYF,TGTGCCAGCAGCCAGGCAGGGGGGGCTGATACGCAGTATTTT
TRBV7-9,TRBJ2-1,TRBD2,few,CASSSGTSGTRNEQFF,TGTGCCAGCAGCTCCGGGACTAGCGGGACTCGGAATGAGCAGTTCTTC
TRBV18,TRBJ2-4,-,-,CASSPLLGFGKNIQYF,TGTGCCAGCTCACCACTTTTAGGGTTCGGCAAAAACATTCAGTACTTC
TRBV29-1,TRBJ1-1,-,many,CSVAGRSNTEAFF,TGCAGCGTGGCCGGACGATCGAACACTGAAGCTTTCTTT
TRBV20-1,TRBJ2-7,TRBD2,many,CSASGGSSYEQYF,TGCAGTGCTAGCGGGGGGAGCTCCTACGAGCAGTACTTC
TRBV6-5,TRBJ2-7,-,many,CASSYSPPAGAHEQYF,TGTGCCAGCAGTTACTCCCCCCCGGCCGGGGCCCACGAGCAGTACTTC
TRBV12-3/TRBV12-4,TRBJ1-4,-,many,CASRGDMLDKLFF,TGTGCCAGCAGGGGGGACATGCTGGATAAACTGTTTTTT
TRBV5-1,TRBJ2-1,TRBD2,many,CASSSGPSGAYNEQFF,TGCGCCAGCAGCTCGGGGCCTAGCGGGGCCTACAATGAGCAGTTCTTC
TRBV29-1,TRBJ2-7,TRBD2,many,CSVKTGRVAYEQYF,TGCAGCGTTAAGACGGGGAGGGTGGCCTACGAGCAGTACTTC
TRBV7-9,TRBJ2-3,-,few,CASSFGVRSTDTQYF,TGTGCCAGCAGCTTTGGGGTGCGATCCACAGATACGCAGTATTTT
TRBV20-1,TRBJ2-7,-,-,CSARGLAYEQYF,TGCAGTGCTAGAGGACTAGCCTACGAGCAGTACTTC
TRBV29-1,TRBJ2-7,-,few,CSVASGNSYEQYF,TGCAGCGTGGCCTCGGGGAACTCCTACGAGCAGTACTTC
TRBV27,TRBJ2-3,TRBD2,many,CASSSRLAQSTDTQYF,TGTGCCAGCAGTTCCCGACTAGCGCAGAGCACAGATACGCAGTATTTT
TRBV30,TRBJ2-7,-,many,CAWSEPGVNYEQYF,TGTGCCTGGAGTGAACCAGGGGTCAACTACGAGCAGTACTTC
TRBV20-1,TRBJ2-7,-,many,CSARQSREQYF,TGCAGTGCTAGACAGTCGCGCGAGCAGTACTTC
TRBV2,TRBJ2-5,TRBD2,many,CASSQSSGRRETQYF,TGTGCCAGCAGCCAATCTAGCGGGAGGAGAGAGACCCAGTACTTC
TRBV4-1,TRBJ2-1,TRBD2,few,CASSPGTSGKNEQFF,TGCGCCAGCAGCCCCGGGACTAGCGGGAAAAATGAGCAGTTCTTC
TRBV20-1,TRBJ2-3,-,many,CSALGRSKDTQYF,TGCAGTGCCCTGGGGCGGTCAAAAGATACGCAGTATTTT
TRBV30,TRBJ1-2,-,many,CAWSAGGGVYGYTF,TGTGCCTGGAGCGCCGGGGGGGGCGTCTATGGCTACACCTTC
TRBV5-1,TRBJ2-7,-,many,CASSWGSGYRYEQYF,TGCGCCAGCAGCTGGGGGTCCGGGTACAGGTACGAGCAGTACTTC
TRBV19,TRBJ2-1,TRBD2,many,CASSIKGGSGSSYNEQFF,TGTGCCAGTAGTATCAAGGGAGGAAGCGGGAGCTCCTACAATGAGCAGTTCTTC
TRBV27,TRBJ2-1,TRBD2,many,CASSLRLAVYNEQFF,TGTGCCAGCAGTTTACGACTAGCGGTATACAATGAGCAGTTCTTC
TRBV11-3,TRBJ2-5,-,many,CASSLDLGPETQYF,TGTGCCAGCAGCTTAGATCTGGGCCCAGAGACCCAGTACTTC
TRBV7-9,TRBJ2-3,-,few,CASSLRGQRWPDTQYF,TGTGCCAGCAGCCTCAGAGGGCAGCGCTGGCCGGATACGCAGTATTTT
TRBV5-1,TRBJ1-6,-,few,CASSLQTGENSPLHF,TGCGCCAGCAGCTTGCAGACAGGAGAGAATTCACCCCTCCACTTT
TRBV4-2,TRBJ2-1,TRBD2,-,CASSQGSSGVGRFF,TGTGCCAGCAGCCAAGGATCTAGCGGAGTAGGACGGTTCTTC
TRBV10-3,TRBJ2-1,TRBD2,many,CAISDTSGSLRGYNEQFF,TGTGCCATCAGCGATACTAGCGGCTCACTCCGAGGGTACAATGAGCAGTTCTTC
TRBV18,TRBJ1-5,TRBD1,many,CASSAPGQSMGVQPQHF,TGTGCCAGCTCGGCCCCGGGACAGTCGATGGGGGTTCAGCCCCAGCATTTT
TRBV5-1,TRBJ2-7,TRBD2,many,CASSSGLAGVEQYF,TGCGCCAGCAGCTCGGGACTAGCGGGAGTTGAGCAGTACTTC
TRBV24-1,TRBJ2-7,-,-,CATSDRRADYEQYF,TGTGCCACCAGTGATCGACGGGCCGACTACGAGCAGTACTTC
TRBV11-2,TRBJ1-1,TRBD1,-,CASTPGQGNVEAFF,TGTGCCAGCACCCCGGGACAGGGGAATGTTGAAGCTTTCTTT
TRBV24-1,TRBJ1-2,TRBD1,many,CATSAEGTGGDFSYGYTF,TGTGCCACCAGTGCCGAGGGGACAGGGGGCGATTTCTCCTATGGCTACACCTTC
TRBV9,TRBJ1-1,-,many,CASSVVWGATEAFF,TGTGCCAGCAGCGTAGTCTGGGGGGCGACTGAAGCTTTCTTT
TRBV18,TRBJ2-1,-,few,CASSPSASVTYNEQFF,TGTGCCAGCTCACCATCGGCTAGCGTCACCTACAATGAGCAGTTCTTC
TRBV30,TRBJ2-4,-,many,CAWSVVGTIQYF,TGTGCCTGGAGTGTAGTAGGGACCATTCAGTACTTC
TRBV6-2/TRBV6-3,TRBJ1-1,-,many,CASSYYPPGSGTEAFF,TGTGCCAGCAGTTACTACCCTCCGGGGTCGGGAACTGAAGCTTTCTTT
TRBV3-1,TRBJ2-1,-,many,CASSHEGTYNEQFF,TGTGCCAGCAGCCATGAAGGGACCTACAATGAGCAGTTCTTC
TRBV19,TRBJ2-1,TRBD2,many,CASLPGGSFYNEQFF,TGTGCCTCCCTGCCAGGCGGGAGTTTCTACAATGAGCAGTTCTTC
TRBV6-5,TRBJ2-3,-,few,CAGSYSSRLAVEAQYF,TGTGCCGGCAGTTACTCATCCCGGTTAGCGGTCGAAGCGCAGTATTTT
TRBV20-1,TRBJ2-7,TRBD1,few,CSARGDRKPYEQYF,TGCAGTGCTAGAGGGGACAGGAAGCCCTACGAGCAGTACTTC
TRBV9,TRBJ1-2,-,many,CASSAPVFDGYTF,TGTGCCAGCAGCGCCCCGGTCTTCGATGGCTACACCTTC
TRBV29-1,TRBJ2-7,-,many,CSHLRGNEQYF,TGCAGCCATCTACGGGGGAACGAGCAGTACTTC
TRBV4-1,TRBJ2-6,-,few,CASSQAVSGANVLTF,TGCGCCAGCAGCCAAGCGGTTTCTGGGGCCAACGTCCTGACTTTC
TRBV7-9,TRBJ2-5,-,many,CASRPFEQALQETQYF,TGTGCCAGCAGGCCTTTTGAACAGGCCCTCCAAGAGACCCAGTACTTC
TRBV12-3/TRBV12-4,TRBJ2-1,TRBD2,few,CASRGSGRFNEQFF,TGTGCCAGCAGAGGTAGCGGGAGGTTCAATGAGCAGTTCTTC
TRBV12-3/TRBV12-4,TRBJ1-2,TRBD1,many,CASSPQGSYGYTF,TGTGCCAGCAGCCCACAGGGGAGCTATGGCTACACCTTC
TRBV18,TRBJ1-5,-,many,CASSLQESIGQPQHF,TGTGCCAGCTCATTACAGGAGTCTATAGGTCAGCCCCAGCATTTT
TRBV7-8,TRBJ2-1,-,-,CASSLARSRGQFF,TGTGCCAGCAGCTTAGCCCGGTCTCGCGGGCAGTTCTTC
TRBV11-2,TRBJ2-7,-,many,CASKDGPYEQYF,TGTGCCAGCAAGGACGGGCCCTACGAGCAGTACTTC
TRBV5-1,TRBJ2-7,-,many,CASSSNSGGTYEQYF,TGCGCCAGCAGCTCGAATTCGGGCGGAACCTACGAGCAGTACTTC
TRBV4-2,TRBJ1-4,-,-,CASSQVGNEKLSF,TGTGCCAGCAGCCAAGTCGGAAATGAAAAACTGTCTTTT
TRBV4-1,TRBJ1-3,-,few,CASSHPGRTSGNTIYF,TGCGCCAGCAGCCATCCCGGACGGACCTCTGGAAACACCATATATTTT
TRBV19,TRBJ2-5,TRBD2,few,CASSIQTSAETQYF,TGTGCCAGTAGTATTCAGACTAGCGCAGAGACCCAGTACTTC
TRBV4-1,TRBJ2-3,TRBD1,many,CASSGDRGRVDTQYF,TGCGCCAGCAGCGGGGACAGGGGGCGCGTAGATACGCAGTATTTT
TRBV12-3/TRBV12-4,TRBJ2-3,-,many,CASSLFNTQYF,TGTGCCAGCAGTCTCTTTAATACGCAGTATTTT
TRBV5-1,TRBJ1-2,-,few,CASSFRRGANYGYTF,TGCGCCAGCAGCTTCCGGCGGGGGGCGAACTATGGCTACACCTTC
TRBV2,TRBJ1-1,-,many,CASSEETRAAFF,TGTGCCAGCAGTGAAGAGACGAGGGCAGCTTTCTTT